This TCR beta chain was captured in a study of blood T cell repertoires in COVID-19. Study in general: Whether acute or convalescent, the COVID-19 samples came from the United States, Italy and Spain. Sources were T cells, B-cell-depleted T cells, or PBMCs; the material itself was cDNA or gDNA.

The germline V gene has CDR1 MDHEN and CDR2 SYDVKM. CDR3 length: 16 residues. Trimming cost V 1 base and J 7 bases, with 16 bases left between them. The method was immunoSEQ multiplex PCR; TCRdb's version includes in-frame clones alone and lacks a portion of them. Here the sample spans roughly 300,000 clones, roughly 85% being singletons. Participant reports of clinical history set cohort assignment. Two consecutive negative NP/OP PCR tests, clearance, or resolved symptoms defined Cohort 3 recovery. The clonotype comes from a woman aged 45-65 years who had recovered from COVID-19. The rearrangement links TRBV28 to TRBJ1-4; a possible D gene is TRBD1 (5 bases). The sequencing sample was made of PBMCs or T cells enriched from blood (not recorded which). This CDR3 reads CASSLSSGTGVEKLFF. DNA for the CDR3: TGTGCCAGCAGTTTATCTTCTGGGACGGGGGTTGAAAAACTGTTTTTT.